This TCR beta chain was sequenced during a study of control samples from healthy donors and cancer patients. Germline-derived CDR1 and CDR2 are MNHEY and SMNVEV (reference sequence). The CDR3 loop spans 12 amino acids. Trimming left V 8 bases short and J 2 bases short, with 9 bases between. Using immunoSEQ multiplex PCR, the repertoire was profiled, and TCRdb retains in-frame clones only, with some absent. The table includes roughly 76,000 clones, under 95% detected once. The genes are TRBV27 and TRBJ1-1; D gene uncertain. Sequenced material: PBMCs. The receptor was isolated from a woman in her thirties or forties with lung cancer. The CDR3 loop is CASGRVNTEAFF. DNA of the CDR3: TGTGCCAGCGGTAGGGTAAACACTGAAGCTTTCTTT.